A single sample gave rise to the 12 T cell receptor beta chains below, sequenced in a study of blood T cell repertoires in COVID-19. Assay: immunoSEQ multiplex PCR; the TCRdb copy retains only in-frame clones and omits some. The sample lists approximately 150,000 clones, 87% seen once, with approximately 4.1% in the top ten. Sequences were obtained from peripheral blood. The receptors here all came from a woman aged 55-75 years who had recovered from COVID-19.

This rearrangement joins TRBV7-2 to TRBJ2-3; the D is unclear. Per germline, CDR1 SGHTA and CDR2 FQGNSA. The V gene lost 1 base and the J gene lost 2 bases, with 7 bases spanning the gap. The CDR3 is made up of 14 amino acids. As DNA, the CDR3 is TGTGCCAGCAGCTTAGGACTCCACACAGATACGCAGTATTTT. Amino acid sequence: CASSLGLHTDTQYF.

The genes are TRBV5-1 and TRBJ2-1; a possible D gene is TRBD1 (7 bases). The CDR3 is 14 residues long. The germline V gene has CDR1 SGHRS and CDR2 YFSETQ. V lost 5 bases and J lost 4, with 13 bases in between. CDR3 DNA sequence: TGCGCCAGCAGTCAGGGGGGACGGTACAATGAGCAGTTCTTC. Translating it yields CASSQGGRYNEQFF. The full variable domain, in which reference TRBV5-1 and TRBJ2-1 provide the parts outside the CDR3, is KAGVTQTPRYLIKTRGQQVTLSCSPISGHRSVSWYQQTPGQGLQFLFEYFSETQRNKGNFPGRFSGRQFSNSRSEMNVSTLELGDSALYLCASSQGGRYNEQFFGPGTRLTVL.

The chain is built from TRBV7-2 and TRBJ1-4; TRBD1 agrees at 9 bases. Germline V gene data show CDR1 as SGHTA and CDR2 as FQGNSA. V lost 4 bases to trimming and J lost 7 bases; unmatched junction nucleotides: 4. The CDR3 contains 14 residues. This chain's CDR3 is CASSYNRGREKLFF. DNA for the CDR3: TGTGCCAGCAGCTATAACAGGGGGCGTGAAAAACTGTTTTTT.

This chain links TRBV12-3 or TRBV12-4 with TRBJ1-2; D uncertain. V was trimmed by 4 bases and J by 9 bases, leaving 9 bases between them. The CDR3 contains 11 residues. This CDR3 reads CASSSQLSYTF. CDR3 DNA sequence: TGTGCCAGCAGTTCCCAACTTAGCTACACCTTC.

The J gene is TRBJ1-2, the V gene TRBV7-9; D might be TRBD1 (6 bases). The CDR3 has 15 residues. The V gene lost 3 bases and the J gene lost 5 bases, with 16 bases spanning the gap. The germline gives CDR1 SEHNR, CDR2 FQNEAQ (reference sequence). The CDR3 coding sequence is TGTGCCAGCAGCTTGGGGGCCGGCGACTTGTATGGCTACACCTTC. Its protein product is CASSLGAGDLYGYTF.

The rearrangement joins TRBV6-5 to TRBJ1-1, with TRBD1 matching over 9 bases. V gave up 6 bases and J gave up 8 bases; unmatched junction bases: 10. The CDR3 is 14 residues long. The germline gives CDR1 MNHEY, CDR2 SVGAGI. CDR3 sequence reads: CASSPLQGATEAFF. CDR3 DNA sequence: TGTGCCAGCAGCCCCCTACAGGGGGCTACGGAAGCTTTCTTT.

The chain joins TRBV5-1 to TRBJ2-5; 7 bases agree with TRBD2. V gave up 3 bases and J gave up 1 base; unmatched junction bases: 9. The germline V gene has CDR1 SGHRS and CDR2 YFSETQ. The CDR3 is made up of 16 amino acids. This CDR3 is CASSSVGAGTQETQYF. The CDR3 region has the DNA TGCGCCAGCAGCTCCGTTGGAGCGGGGACCCAAGAGACCCAGTACTTC.

This clone has a single count. The gene calls are TRBV6-5 and TRBJ2-1, with 9 nucleotides matching TRBD2. CDR1 is MNHEY, CDR2 SVGAGI, per germline. CDR3 length equals 15 residues. V was pared by 6 bases and J by 7 bases, with 10 bases of the junction left unmatched. The CDR3 sequence: CASRDTAGGQNEQFF. In DNA, the CDR3 is TGTGCCAGCAGAGATACCGCGGGGGGGCAAAATGAGCAGTTCTTC.

This chain connects TRBV30 to TRBJ2-1; D is possibly TRBD2 (6 bases). The CDR3 is 14 residues long. Trimming took off 3 bases at V and 10 bases at J, with 19 bases between the two ends. In germline, CDR1 is GTSNPN, CDR2 SVGIG (reference sequence). CDR3 nucleotide sequence: TGTGCCTGGAGGCTTACCGGGGCCCGGGGGGAGCAGTTCTTC. This encodes CAWRLTGARGEQFF.

This chain joins TRBV5-1 and TRBJ2-7; 9 bases agree with TRBD1. Germline lookup yields CDR1 SGHRS and CDR2 YFSETQ. Trimming took 3 bases from V and 5 from J; bases not matched to a gene: 6. The CDR3 runs to 14 residues. Here the CDR3 reads CASSWGTGNDEQYF. The DNA for the CDR3 is TGCGCCAGCAGCTGGGGGACAGGGAACGACGAGCAGTACTTC.

CDR3 nucleotides: TGTGCCAGTAGTATAGGATCAGTACGTACAGAAAAACTGTTTTTT. Protein: CASSIGSVRTEKLFF. The V call is TRBV19, the J call TRBJ1-4; D unresolved. V lost 1 base and J lost 8, with 14 bases in between. The germline gives CDR1 LNHDA, CDR2 SQIVND (reference sequence). The CDR3 has 15 residues.

This chain links TRBV7-8 with TRBJ2-2; TRBD1 matches 8 bases. After removal of 4 bases from V and 3 bases from J, the junction contained 7 bases not matched to a gene. Per germline, CDR1 SGHVS and CDR2 FQNEAQ. This CDR3 has 16 amino acids. CDR3 sequence (DNA): TGTGCCAGCAGCTCAACCAGGGACAGGTACACCGGGGAGCTGTTTTTT. Protein sequence: CASSSTRDRYTGELFF.